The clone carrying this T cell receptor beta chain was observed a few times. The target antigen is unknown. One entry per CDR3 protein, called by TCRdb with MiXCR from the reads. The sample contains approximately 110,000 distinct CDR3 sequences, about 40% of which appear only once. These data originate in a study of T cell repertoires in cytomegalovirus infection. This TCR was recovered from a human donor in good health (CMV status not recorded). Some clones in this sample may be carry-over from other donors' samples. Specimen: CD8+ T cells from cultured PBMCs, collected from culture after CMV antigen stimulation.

The CDR3 sequence: CASSTGQELYEQYF. CDR3 nucleotide sequence: TGTGCCAGTAGTACAGGACAGGAGCTCTACGAGCAGTACTTC. This chain joins TRBV19 and TRBJ2-7, with 7 bases that match TRBD1. The germline V gene has CDR1 LNHDA and CDR2 SQIVND (reference sequence). V shed 4 bases, J shed 3 bases, and the junction held 6 bases outside the gene matches. CDR3 length: 14 residues.